Here is one T cell receptor beta chain with its context. Its cognate antigen is unknown. One entry per CDR3 protein, called by TCRdb with MiXCR from the 5' RACE reads. Here the sample spans 95,000 to 120,000 distinct CDR3 sequences, 18% being singletons. The J segment lost 2 bases and the V segment lost 4 bases, leaving 7 bases of the junction unmatched. This CDR3 region has 15 residues. CDR1 is LGHDT, CDR2 YNNKEL, per germline (reference sequence). The data belong to a study of T-cell memory formation after mild COVID-19. Study-wide context: TCR clusters were mostly confined to one donor each.

Study results and caveats: Second-wave clones with a day 37 peak had unconfirmed SARS-CoV-2 specificity.

This sequence was found in a man younger than 35 who had mild COVID-19 (a few samples of this study predate the infection). Cell type and time point are not known. Material: PBMCs or a T cell subset sorted from them (not recorded which). V gene TRBV3-1 combines with J gene TRBJ1-2; 7 bases fit TRBD1. The CDR3 DNA is TGTGCCAGCAGCCCAGCAGGGGGAGGCAACTATGGCTACACCTTC. Its translation is CASSPAGGGNYGYTF.